This TCR beta chain was identified during a study of identical twins. Findings and caveats of the study: Carriage of fewer insertions was seen in abundant cord blood beta clonotypes, whereas memory repertoires showed none. The study found weaker excess twin sharing in beta out-of-frame sequences.

Remarks on this clonotype: What it recognizes is unknown.

CDR3 size: 14 residues. The germline V gene has CDR1 MGHDK and CDR2 SYGVNS. V lost 1 base and J 2 bases, leaving 7 bases between the germline ends. Unique molecular identifiers were present on cDNA, and template switching added a universal primer site. TCRdb re-called the 5' RACE reads through MiXCR, storing one row per CDR3 protein. The table shows 1.5 million or so distinct CDR3 sequences, with about 31% occurring only once. The source material was cord blood. This chain joins TRBV25-1 and TRBJ2-3; D ambiguous. This TCR derives from a newborn girl in good health. The CDR3 region is CASSESALTDTQYF. The CDR3 coding sequence is TGTGCCAGCAGTGAATCGGCTCTCACAGATACGCAGTATTTT.